These 14 T cell receptor beta chains were sequenced from one sample in a study of T cells expressing NK-cell markers. No DNA is given; TCRdb re-called the 5' RACE reads and lists each CDR3 protein once. The table for this sample gives about 550,000 distinct CDR3 sequences. Sequences were obtained from blood T cells: a sorted CD56 or NKG2C T cell subset, CD4+ or CD8+ T cells, or bulk PBMC T cells (not recorded which). The receptors shown here come from a young man in good health.

The chain couples TRBV12-3 or TRBV12-4 to TRBJ2-4; the TRBD1 assignment by TCRdb is unverifiable without DNA. There are 16 residues in the CDR3. This CDR3 reads CASSPGRQGAKNIQYF.

The chain is built from TRBV2 and TRBJ2-3; TCRdb's assignment of TRBD1 cannot be checked, as there is no DNA. The germline V gene encodes CDR1 SNHLY and CDR2 FYNNEI. The CDR3 consists of 13 residues. The CDR3: CARDTSFTDTQYF.

This chain joins TRBV27 and TRBJ2-7. The CDR3 is 12 residues long. The germline gives CDR1 MNHEY, CDR2 SMNVEV (reference sequence). This CDR3 is CASSLLNYEQYF.

The CDR3 loop is CASSLGVSGSVETQYF. This rearrangement joins TRBV5-1 to TRBJ2-5; the TCRdb call, TRBD2, lacks DNA for checking. Germline V gene lookup returns CDR1 SGHRS and CDR2 YFSETQ. The CDR3 runs 16 residues.

The chain uses TRBV20-1 and TRBJ2-3; lacking DNA, the TRBD2 call made by TCRdb goes unchecked. The CDR3 extends over 15 amino acids. Germline CDR1 is DFQATT and CDR2 is SNEGSKA (reference sequence). CDR3 amino acids: CSAREVGTHTDTQYF.

V is TRBV2 and J is TRBJ2-5; TCRdb gives TRBD1 as the D gene, but with no DNA this cannot be confirmed. The CDR3 is made up of 13 amino acids. The germline V gene has CDR1 SNHLY and CDR2 FYNNEI. CDR3 loop: CAGKRDSQETQYF. The full variable domain, completed using reference TRBV2 and TRBJ2-5, is EPEVTQTPSHQVTQMGQEVILRCVPISNHLYFYWYRQILGQKVEFLVSFYNNEISEKSEIFDDQFSVERPDGSNFTLKIRSTKLEDSAMYFCAGKRDSQETQYFGPGTRLLVL.

The chain carries TRBV18 and TRBJ2-1; TCRdb lists TRBD2, though no DNA is available to test this call. Germline loops: CDR1 KGHSH, CDR2 LQKENI. This CDR3 contains 16 residues. The CDR3 loop reads CASSPDRTSNSEEQFF. Complete variable domain (other parts from reference TRBV18 and TRBJ2-1): NAGVMQNPRHLVRRRGQEARLRCSPMKGHSHVYWYRQLPEEGLKFMVYLQKENIIDESGMPKERFSAEFPKEGPSILRIQQVVRGDSAAYFCASSPDRTSNSEEQFFGPGTRLTVL.

The rearrangement links TRBV29-1 to TRBJ2-1; no DNA is available, so the TRBD1 call from TCRdb remains unchecked. The CDR3 covers 15 residues. Germline V gene lookup returns CDR1 SQVTM and CDR2 ANQGSEA. CDR3 sequence reads: CSFDEQGSISSEQFF.

The chain links TRBV6-1 to TRBJ2-6; TCRdb's D call, TRBD1, is unchecked because there is no DNA. The CDR3 runs 16 residues. Germline CDR1 and CDR2: MNHNS and SASEGT. The CDR3 sequence is CASPPRTNSGANVLTF.

The chain has TRBV2 and TRBJ2-5; the D call from TCRdb, TRBD2, cannot be confirmed without DNA. The CDR3 sequence is 17 residues long. Per germline, CDR1 SNHLY and CDR2 FYNNEI. The CDR3 spells CASSGELAGGPLETQYF. Drawing the rest from reference TRBV2 and TRBJ2-5, the complete variable domain is EPEVTQTPSHQVTQMGQEVILRCVPISNHLYFYWYRQILGQKVEFLVSFYNNEISEKSEIFDDQFSVERPDGSNFTLKIRSTKLEDSAMYFCASSGELAGGPLETQYFGPGTRLLVL.

This chain uses TRBV29-1 with TRBJ2-2; TCRdb gives TRBD2 as the D gene, but with no DNA this cannot be confirmed. The CDR3 is 12 residues long. Germline lookup yields CDR1 SQVTM and CDR2 ANQGSEA. The CDR3 spells CSASQRLGELFF.

The rearrangement joins TRBV28 to TRBJ2-1; TCRdb outputs TRBD2, but without DNA this stays unchecked. This CDR3 has 14 amino acids. Germline V gene data show CDR1 as MDHEN and CDR2 as SYDVKM. CDR3 loop: CASSSTGGLDEQFF. The variable domain in full, with the rest retrieved from reference TRBV28 and TRBJ2-1, is DVKVTQSSRYLVKRTGEKVFLECVQDMDHENMFWYRQDPGLGLRLIYFSYDVKMKEKGDIPEGYSVSREKKERFSLILESASTNQTSMYLCASSSTGGLDEQFFGPGTRLTVL.

The J gene is TRBJ2-3, the V gene TRBV6-2 or TRBV6-3; the TCRdb D gene call, TRBD2, has no DNA to confirm it. CDR1 and CDR2 from the germline V gene are MNHEY and SVGEGT. The CDR3 totals 14 residues. The CDR3 spells CASTRGRATDTQYF.

The J gene is TRBJ1-2, the V gene TRBV7-9; TCRdb lists TRBD1, though no DNA is available to test this call. The CDR3 length is 15 residues. Germline values: CDR1 SEHNR, CDR2 FQNEAQ (reference sequence). CDR3 in amino acids: CASSLGWGQPFGYTF.